These 3 T cell receptor beta chains originate from one sample sequenced in a study of human T cells and chemical hapten exposure. TCRdb reprocessed the RACE reads via MiXCR and lists one record per CDR3 protein. The data show 70,000 to 95,000 distinct CDR3 sequences, roughly 7.9% seen once. Stated time point: healthy volunteer bleed at 6 weeks. The authors' total RNA extraction used unfractionated whole blood. Sequencing used whole blood. These receptors originate from a female donor in good health. Some clones in this sample may be carry-over from other donors' samples.

The rearrangement links TRBV14 to TRBJ1-1, with D unresolved. Trimming cost V 3 bases and J 8 bases, with 13 bases left between them. The CDR3 is made up of 13 amino acids. Germline CDR1 reads SGHDN; CDR2 reads FVKESK. The CDR3 DNA reads as TGTGCCAGCAGCCAGTACAGCGGCTCCGAAGCTTTCTTT. Its protein is CASSQYSGSEAFF.

A few counts support this clonotype. This rearrangement joins TRBV5-1 to TRBJ2-2, with TRBD2 matching 10 bases. The V segment lost 0 bases and the J segment 1 base; nucleotides outside the gene matches: 3. In germline, CDR1 is SGHRS, CDR2 YFSETQ. This CDR3 has 17 amino acids. The DNA of the CDR3 is TGCGCCAGCAGCTTGGTAGCGGGGGGACTGAACACCGGGGAGCTGTTTTTT. Amino acids: CASSLVAGGLNTGELFF.

This clonotype has more than one count but fewer than ten. The chain carries TRBV10-3 and TRBJ2-7; 8 nucleotides match TRBD1. The CDR3 is 12 residues long. Germline CDR1 is ENHRY and CDR2 is SYGVKD. With V trimmed by 5 bases and J by 6 bases, 3 bases remained unmatched. The CDR3, as DNA: TGTGCCATCAGTACAGGGGGAGGCGAGCAGTACTTC. Its translation: CAISTGGGEQYF.